This T cell receptor beta chain was found in a study of CD4 T cells in lung cancer. Mutant 27-mer peptides stimulated the PBMCs for approximately two weeks before restimulation with peptide-pulsed autologous B cells. Sorting by cytokine capture selected live IFNgamma-secreting T cells after peptide-pulsed B cell restimulation. Limiting-dilution expansion used approximately 3 or 11 sorted cells per well for roughly 14 to 23 days. Lines were screened using autologous B cells pulsed with mutant peptides. The table came from immunoSEQ multiplex PCR; TCRdb's copy has only in-frame clones and leaves some out. The table records under 400 clones, 85% to 90% of them present only once. The germline CDR1 and CDR2 sequences are LGHNA and YSLEER. The CDR3 runs 16 residues. The ends were cut back, 4 bases at V and 4 bases at J, with 19 bases in the middle. With respect to this clone: The antigen is undetermined.

Study findings and constraints: In vitro naive T-cell priming might explain some blood-derived responses.

This receptor was obtained from a woman between 55 and 75 years old with non-small cell lung cancer. Some clones in this sample may be carry-over from other donors' samples. Sequenced input: a CD4+ T cell line or clone grown in culture. V usage is TRBV4-3 and J usage is TRBJ1-2; D may be TRBD1 (6 bases). CDR3 DNA: TGCGCCAGCAGCCCCGGGTCGGGGGGCTTTGGCTATGGCTACACCTTC. Protein sequence: CASSPGSGGFGYGYTF.